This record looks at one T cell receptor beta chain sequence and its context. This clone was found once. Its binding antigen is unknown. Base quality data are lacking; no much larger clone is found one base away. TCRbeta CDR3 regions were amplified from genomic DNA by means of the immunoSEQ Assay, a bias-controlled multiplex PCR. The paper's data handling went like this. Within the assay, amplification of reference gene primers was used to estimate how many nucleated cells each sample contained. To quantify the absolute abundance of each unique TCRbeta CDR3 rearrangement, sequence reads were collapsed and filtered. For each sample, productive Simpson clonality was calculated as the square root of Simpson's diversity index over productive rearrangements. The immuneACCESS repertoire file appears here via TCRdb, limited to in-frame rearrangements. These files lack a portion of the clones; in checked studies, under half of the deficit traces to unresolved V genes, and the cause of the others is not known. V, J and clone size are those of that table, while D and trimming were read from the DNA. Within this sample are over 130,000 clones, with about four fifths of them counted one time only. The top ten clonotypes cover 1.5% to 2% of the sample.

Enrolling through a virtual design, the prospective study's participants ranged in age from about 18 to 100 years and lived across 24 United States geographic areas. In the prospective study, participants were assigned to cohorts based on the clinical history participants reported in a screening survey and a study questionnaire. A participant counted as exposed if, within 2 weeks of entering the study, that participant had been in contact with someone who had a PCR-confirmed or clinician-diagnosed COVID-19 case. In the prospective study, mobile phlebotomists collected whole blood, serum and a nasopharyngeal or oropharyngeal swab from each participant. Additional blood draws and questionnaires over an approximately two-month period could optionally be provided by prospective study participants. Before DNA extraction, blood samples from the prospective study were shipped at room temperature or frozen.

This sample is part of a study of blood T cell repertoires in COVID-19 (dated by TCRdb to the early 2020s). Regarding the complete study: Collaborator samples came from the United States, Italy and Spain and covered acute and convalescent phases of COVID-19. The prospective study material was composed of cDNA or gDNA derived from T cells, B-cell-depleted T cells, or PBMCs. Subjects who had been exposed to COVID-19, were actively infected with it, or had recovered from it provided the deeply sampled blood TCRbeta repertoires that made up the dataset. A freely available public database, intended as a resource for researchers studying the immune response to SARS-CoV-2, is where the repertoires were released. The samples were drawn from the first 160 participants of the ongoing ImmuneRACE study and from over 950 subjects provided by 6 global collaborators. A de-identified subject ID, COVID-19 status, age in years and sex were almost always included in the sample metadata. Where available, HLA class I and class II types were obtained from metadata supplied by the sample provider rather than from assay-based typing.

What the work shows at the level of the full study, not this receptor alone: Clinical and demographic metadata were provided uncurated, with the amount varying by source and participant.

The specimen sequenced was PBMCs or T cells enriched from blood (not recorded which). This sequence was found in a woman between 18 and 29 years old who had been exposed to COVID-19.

The CDR3 amino acid sequence is: CASSGRRAEQFF. The nucleotides are TGTGCCAGCAGTGGCCGGCGGGCCGAGCAGTTCTTC. Recombination connected TRBV28 to TRBJ2-1; the best D guess is TRBD2, with 5 bases matching. CDR1 and CDR2, looked up from the germline V gene, are MDHEN and SYDVKM. The CDR3 covers 12 residues, taking in both the cysteine and the phenylalanine. Just CDR3 DNA is preserved here, 36 bases in frame from base 1. The trim is 5 bases for V and 10 bases for J, with a gap of 12 bases between the germline ends.